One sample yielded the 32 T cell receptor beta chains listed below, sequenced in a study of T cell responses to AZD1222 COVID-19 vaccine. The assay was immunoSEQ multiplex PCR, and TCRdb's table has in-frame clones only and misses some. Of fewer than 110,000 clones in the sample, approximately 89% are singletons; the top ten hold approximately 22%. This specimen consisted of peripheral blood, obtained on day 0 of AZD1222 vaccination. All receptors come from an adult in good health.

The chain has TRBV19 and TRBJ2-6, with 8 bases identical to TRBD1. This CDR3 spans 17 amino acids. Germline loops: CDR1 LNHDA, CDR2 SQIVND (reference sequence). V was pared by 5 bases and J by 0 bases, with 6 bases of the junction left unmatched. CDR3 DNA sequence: TGTGCCAGTAGTCAAGGGACAGGTATCTCTGGGGCCAACGTCCTGACTTTC. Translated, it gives CASSQGTGISGANVLTF.

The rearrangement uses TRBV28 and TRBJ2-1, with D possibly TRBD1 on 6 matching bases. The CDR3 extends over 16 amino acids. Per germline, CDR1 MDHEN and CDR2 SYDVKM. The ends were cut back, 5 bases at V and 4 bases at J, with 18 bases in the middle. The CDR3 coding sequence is TGTGCCAGCAGTGAAGTGACAGGTCACGTTTACAATGAGCAGTTCTTC. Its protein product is CASSEVTGHVYNEQFF.

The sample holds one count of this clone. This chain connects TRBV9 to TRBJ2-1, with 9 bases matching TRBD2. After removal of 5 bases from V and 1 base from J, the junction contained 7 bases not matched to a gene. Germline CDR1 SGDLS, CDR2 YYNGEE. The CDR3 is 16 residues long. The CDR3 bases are TGTGCCAGCAGTTCTGGGACTAGCCCGTCCTACAATGAGCAGTTCTTC. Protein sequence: CASSSGTSPSYNEQFF.

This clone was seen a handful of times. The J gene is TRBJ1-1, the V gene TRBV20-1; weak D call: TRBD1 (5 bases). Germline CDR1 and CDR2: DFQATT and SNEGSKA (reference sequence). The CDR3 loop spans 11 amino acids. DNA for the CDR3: TGCAGGTCCTATTGGGGGACTGAAGCTTTCTTT. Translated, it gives CRSYWGTEAFF.

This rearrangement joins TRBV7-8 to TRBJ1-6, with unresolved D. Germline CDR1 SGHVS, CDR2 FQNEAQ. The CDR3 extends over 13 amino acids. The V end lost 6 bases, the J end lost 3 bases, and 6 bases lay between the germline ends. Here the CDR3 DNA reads TGTGCCAGCAGGGTGAACTATAATTCACCCCTCCACTTT. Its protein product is CASRVNYNSPLHF.

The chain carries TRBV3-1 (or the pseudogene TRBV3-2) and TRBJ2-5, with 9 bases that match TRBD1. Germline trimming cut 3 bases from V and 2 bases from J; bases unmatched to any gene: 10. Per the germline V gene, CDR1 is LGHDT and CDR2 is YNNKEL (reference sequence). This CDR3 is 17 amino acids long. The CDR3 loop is CASSQYADRGGQETQYF. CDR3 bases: TGTGCCAGCAGCCAGTACGCGGACAGGGGCGGGCAAGAGACCCAGTACTTC.

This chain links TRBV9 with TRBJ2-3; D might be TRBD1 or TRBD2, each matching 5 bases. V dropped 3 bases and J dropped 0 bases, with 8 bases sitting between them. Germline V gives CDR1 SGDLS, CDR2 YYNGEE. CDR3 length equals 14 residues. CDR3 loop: CASSGDPSTDTQYF. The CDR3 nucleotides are TGTGCCAGCAGCGGGGACCCTAGCACAGATACGCAGTATTTT.

The CDR3 sequence: CASSQATNLGAFF. The CDR3 bases are TGTGCCAGCAGCCAAGCGACCAATTTGGGAGCTTTCTTT. The chain combines TRBV3-1 (or the pseudogene TRBV3-2) with TRBJ1-1; D is uncertain. V gave up 1 base and J gave up 10 bases, with 13 bases separating them. The CDR3 length is 13 residues. In germline, CDR1 is LGHDT, CDR2 YNNKEL (reference sequence).

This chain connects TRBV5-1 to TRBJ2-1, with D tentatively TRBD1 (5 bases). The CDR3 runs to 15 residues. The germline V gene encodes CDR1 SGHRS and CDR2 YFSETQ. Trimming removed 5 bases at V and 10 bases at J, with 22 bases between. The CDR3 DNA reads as TGCGCCAGCAGTCGCGACAGCTTACAAGGTTGGGAGCAGTTCTTC. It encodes CASSRDSLQGWEQFF.

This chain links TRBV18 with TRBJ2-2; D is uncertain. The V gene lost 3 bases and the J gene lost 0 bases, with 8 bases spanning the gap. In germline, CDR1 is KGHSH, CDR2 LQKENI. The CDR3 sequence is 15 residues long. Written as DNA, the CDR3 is TGTGCCAGCTCACCTGGGGTGGCGAACACCGGGGAGCTGTTTTTT. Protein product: CASSPGVANTGELFF.

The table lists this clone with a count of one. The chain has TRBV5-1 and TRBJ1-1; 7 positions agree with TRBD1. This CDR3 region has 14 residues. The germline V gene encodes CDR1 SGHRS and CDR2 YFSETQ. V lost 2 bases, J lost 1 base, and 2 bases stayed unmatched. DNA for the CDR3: TGCGCCAGCAGCTTTGGGACAGCGAACACTGAAGCTTTCTTT. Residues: CASSFGTANTEAFF.

CDR3 coding DNA: TGTGCCAGCAGCTTAGGTAGCGCTGGCTACACCTTC. Translation: CASSLGSAGYTF. V gene TRBV7-2 combines with J gene TRBJ1-2; D is unclear. The germline V gene encodes CDR1 SGHTA and CDR2 FQGNSA. The CDR3 has 12 amino acids. V was cut by 1 base and J by 7 bases, with 7 bases left in between.

In DNA form, the CDR3 reads TGTGCCAGCAGTCCACTAGCGGGAGGTCCCAATGAGCAGTTCTTC. Its translation: CASSPLAGGPNEQFF. The rearrangement uses TRBV27 and TRBJ2-1, with 12 bases matching TRBD2. Germline V CDR1 and CDR2: MNHEY, SMNVEV (reference sequence). V was clipped by 5 bases and J by 6 bases; unmatched bases: 5. This CDR3 has 15 residues.

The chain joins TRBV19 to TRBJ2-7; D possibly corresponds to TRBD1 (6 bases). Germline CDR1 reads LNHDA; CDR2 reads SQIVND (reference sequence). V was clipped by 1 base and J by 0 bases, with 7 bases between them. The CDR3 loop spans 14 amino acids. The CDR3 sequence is CASSIGDNSYEQYF. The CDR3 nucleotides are TGTGCCAGTAGTATAGGGGACAACTCCTACGAGCAGTACTTC.

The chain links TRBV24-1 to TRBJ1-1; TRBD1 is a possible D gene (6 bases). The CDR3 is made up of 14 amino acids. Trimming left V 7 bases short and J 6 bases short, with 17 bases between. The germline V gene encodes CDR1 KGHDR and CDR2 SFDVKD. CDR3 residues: CATRGAQGGSEAFF. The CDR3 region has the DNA TGTGCCACCAGGGGGGCCCAAGGGGGTTCTGAAGCTTTCTTT.

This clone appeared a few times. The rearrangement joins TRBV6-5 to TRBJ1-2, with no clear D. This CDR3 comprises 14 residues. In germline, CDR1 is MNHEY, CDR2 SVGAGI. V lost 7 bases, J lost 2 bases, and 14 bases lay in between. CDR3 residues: CASISSFLNYGYTF. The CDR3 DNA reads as TGTGCCAGCATTTCTAGTTTCCTCAACTATGGCTACACCTTC.

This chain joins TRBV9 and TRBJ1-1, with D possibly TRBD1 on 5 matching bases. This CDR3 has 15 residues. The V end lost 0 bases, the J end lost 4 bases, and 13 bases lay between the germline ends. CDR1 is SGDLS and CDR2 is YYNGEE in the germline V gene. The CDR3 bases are TGTGCCAGCAGCGTAGATTATGGGGCGCGCACTGAAGCTTTCTTT. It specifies CASSVDYGARTEAFF.

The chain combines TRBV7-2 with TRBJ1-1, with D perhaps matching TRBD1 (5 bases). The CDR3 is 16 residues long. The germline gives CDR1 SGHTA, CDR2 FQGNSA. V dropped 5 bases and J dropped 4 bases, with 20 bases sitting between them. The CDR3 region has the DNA TGTGCCAGCAGCCTGCGACAGTTCAGAGGAGGCACTGAAGCTTTCTTT. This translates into CASSLRQFRGGTEAFF.

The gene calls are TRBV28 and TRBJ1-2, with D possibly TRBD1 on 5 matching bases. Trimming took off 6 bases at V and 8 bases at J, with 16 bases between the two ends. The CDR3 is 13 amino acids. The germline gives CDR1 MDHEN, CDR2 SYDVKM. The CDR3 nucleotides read TGTGCCAGCAGCCTCCGGGACTTCCTCGGCTACACCTTC. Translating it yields CASSLRDFLGYTF.

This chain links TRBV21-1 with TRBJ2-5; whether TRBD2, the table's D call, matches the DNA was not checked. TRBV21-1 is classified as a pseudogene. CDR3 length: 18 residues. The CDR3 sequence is CASSKARTSGRDKETQYF. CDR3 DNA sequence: TGTGCCAGCAGCAAAGCTCGGACTAGCGGGAGGGATAAAGAGACCCAGTACTTC.

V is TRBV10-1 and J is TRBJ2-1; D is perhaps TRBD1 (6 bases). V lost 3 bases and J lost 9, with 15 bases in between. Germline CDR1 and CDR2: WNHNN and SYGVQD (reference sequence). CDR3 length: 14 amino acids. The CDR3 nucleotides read TGCGCCAGCAGTGATCACAGGGATACTGGTGAGCAGTTCTTC. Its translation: CASSDHRDTGEQFF.

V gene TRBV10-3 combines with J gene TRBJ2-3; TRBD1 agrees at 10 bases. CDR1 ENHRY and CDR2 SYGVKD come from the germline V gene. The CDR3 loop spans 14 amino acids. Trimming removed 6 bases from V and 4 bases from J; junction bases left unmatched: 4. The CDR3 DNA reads TGTGCCATCAGAGGGGACAGGGGACCAGATACGCAGTATTTT. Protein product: CAIRGDRGPDTQYF.

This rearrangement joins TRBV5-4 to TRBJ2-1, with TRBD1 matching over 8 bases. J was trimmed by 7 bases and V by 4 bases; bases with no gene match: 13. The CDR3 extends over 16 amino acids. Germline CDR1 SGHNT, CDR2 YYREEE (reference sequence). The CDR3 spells CASSSPEDRVGNEQFF. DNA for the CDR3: TGTGCCAGCAGCAGCCCCGAGGACAGGGTGGGAAATGAGCAGTTCTTC.

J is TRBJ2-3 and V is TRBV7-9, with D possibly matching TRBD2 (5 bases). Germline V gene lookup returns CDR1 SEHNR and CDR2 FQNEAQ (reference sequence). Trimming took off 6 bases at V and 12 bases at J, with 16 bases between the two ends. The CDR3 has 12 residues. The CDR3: CASRRREYSQYF. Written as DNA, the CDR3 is TGTGCCAGCAGACGAAGGGAGTATTCCCAGTATTTT.

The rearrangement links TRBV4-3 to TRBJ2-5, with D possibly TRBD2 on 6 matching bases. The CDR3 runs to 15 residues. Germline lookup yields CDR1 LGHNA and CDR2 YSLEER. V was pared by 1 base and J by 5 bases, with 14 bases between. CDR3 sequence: CASSQVPGSAETQYF. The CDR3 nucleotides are TGCGCCAGCAGCCAAGTCCCCGGGAGTGCGGAGACCCAGTACTTC.

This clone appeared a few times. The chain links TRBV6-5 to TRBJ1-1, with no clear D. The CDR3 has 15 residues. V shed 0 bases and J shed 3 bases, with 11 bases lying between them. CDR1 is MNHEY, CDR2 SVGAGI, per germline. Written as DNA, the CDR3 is TGTGCCAGCAGTTACTCGTGGACGGGAGACACTGAAGCTTTCTTT. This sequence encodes CASSYSWTGDTEAFF.

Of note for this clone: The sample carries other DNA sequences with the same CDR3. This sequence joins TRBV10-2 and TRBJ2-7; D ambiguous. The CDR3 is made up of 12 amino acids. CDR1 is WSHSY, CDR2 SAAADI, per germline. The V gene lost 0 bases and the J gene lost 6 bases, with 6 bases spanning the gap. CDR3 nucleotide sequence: TGCGCCAGCAGTGAGTCGGTTGGCGAGCAGTACTTC. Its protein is CASSESVGEQYF.

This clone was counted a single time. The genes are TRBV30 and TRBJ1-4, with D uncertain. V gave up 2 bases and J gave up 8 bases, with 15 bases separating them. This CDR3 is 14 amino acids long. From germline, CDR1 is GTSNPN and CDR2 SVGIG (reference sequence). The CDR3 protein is CAWSPGSTWEKLFF. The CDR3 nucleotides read TGTGCCTGGAGTCCCGGCTCAACTTGGGAAAAACTGTTTTTT.

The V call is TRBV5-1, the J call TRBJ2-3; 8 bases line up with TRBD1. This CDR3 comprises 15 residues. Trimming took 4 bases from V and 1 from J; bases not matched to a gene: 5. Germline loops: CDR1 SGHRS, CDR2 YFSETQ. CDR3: CASSQQGEGTDTQYF. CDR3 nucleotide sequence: TGCGCCAGCAGCCAACAGGGGGAAGGCACAGATACGCAGTATTTT.

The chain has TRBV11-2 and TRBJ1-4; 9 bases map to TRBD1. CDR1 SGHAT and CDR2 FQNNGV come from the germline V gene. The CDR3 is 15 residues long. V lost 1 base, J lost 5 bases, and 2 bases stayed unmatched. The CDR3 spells CASSLVGTGNEKLFF. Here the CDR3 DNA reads TGTGCCAGCAGCTTAGTAGGGACAGGGAATGAAAAACTGTTTTTT.

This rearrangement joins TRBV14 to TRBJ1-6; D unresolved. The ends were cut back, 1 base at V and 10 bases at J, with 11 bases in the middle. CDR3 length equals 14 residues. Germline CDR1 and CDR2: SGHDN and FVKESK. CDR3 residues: CASSQVGVGSPLHF. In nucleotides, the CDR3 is TGTGCCAGCAGCCAAGTTGGGGTTGGATCACCCCTCCACTTT.

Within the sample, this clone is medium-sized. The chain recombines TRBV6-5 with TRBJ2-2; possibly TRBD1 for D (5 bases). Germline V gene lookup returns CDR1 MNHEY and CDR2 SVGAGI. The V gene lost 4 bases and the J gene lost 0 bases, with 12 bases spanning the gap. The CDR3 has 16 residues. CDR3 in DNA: TGTGCCAGCAGTTCCTGGACAAATACGAACACCGGGGAGCTGTTTTTT. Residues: CASSSWTNTNTGELFF.